The next 30 T cell receptor beta chains were all read from a single sample in a study of T cells of healthy individuals. Each CDR3 protein is one row after TCRdb ran MiXCR on the 5' RACE reads. Of fewer than 70,000 distinct CDR3 sequences in the sample, under 15% were seen once. The receptors were sampled from a human donor in good health.

This clonotype occurred a few times. V and J are TRBV20-1 and TRBJ2-7, with 10 bases identical to TRBD2. Germline V gives CDR1 DFQATT, CDR2 SNEGSKA (reference sequence). The CDR3 extends over 12 amino acids. V lost 6 bases, J lost 5 bases, and 4 bases stayed unmatched. CDR3 amino acids: CSALAGGNEQYF. The CDR3 DNA reads TGCAGTGCCTTAGCGGGAGGTAACGAGCAGTACTTC.

This clonotype showed up many times. This chain uses TRBV15 with TRBJ2-1; TRBD2 is a possible D gene (6 bases). The CDR3 runs to 14 residues. Germline V gene sequence: CDR1 LNHNV, CDR2 YYDKDF (reference sequence). Trimming removed 2 bases from V and 6 bases from J, with 11 bases in between. In DNA form, the CDR3 reads TGTGCCACCAGCAGATCCGGGACTGTCAATGAGCAGTTCTTC. This sequence encodes CATSRSGTVNEQFF.

This clonotype occurred many times. J is TRBJ1-2 and V is TRBV7-6; D call uncertain. V was pared by 2 bases and J by 7 bases, with 11 bases between. This CDR3 has 13 residues. Per the germline V gene, CDR1 is SGHVS and CDR2 is FNYEAQ. CDR3 nucleotides: TGTGCCAGCAGCTTAAGGGAGGGAGCTGGCTACACCTTC. The encoded protein is CASSLREGAGYTF.

CDR3 coding DNA: TGTGCCAGCAGCCCCGGGACAGGGGAGGCCGGGGAGCTGTTTTTT. This sequence encodes CASSPGTGEAGELFF. The chain links TRBV11-3 to TRBJ2-2; 10 positions agree with TRBD1. The CDR3 spans 15 residues. Looked up from germline, CDR1 is SGHNT and CDR2 is YENEEA. V was clipped by 5 bases and J by 6 bases; unmatched bases: 6.

The V call is TRBV27, the J call TRBJ1-1; 10 bases match TRBD1. V was pared by 1 base and J by 8 bases, with 4 bases of the junction left unmatched. This CDR3 spans 14 amino acids. Germline V gives CDR1 MNHEY, CDR2 SMNVEV (reference sequence). CDR3 region: CASSLLPGQGEAFF. The CDR3 DNA reads TGTGCCAGCAGTTTATTGCCGGGACAGGGGGAAGCTTTCTTT.

This clonotype has a count of ten or more. This sequence joins TRBV3-1 and TRBJ2-2; D assignment may be TRBD1 or TRBD2 (5 bases each). Per germline, CDR1 LGHDT and CDR2 YNNKEL (reference sequence). The V end lost 2 bases, the J end lost 4 bases, and 14 bases lay between the germline ends. The CDR3 contains 16 residues. The CDR3 nucleotides are TGTGCCAGCAGCCAATCACCGGGACCGGTCACCGGGGAGCTGTTTTTT. Residues: CASSQSPGPVTGELFF.

V and J are TRBV2 and TRBJ2-1; no clear D. V lost 6 bases and J 7 bases, leaving 19 bases between the germline ends. Per the germline V gene, CDR1 is SNHLY and CDR2 is FYNNEI. CDR3 length: 15 residues. CDR3 sequence reads: CASRAERTERNEQFF. The CDR3 nucleotides are TGTGCCAGCAGGGCAGAAAGGACCGAGAGGAATGAGCAGTTCTTC. The full variable domain, with the rest looked up from reference TRBV2 and TRBJ2-1, is EPEVTQTPSHQVTQMGQEVILRCVPISNHLYFYWYRQILGQKVEFLVSFYNNEISEKSEIFDDQFSVERPDGSNFTLKIRSTKLEDSAMYFCASRAERTERNEQFFGPGTRLTVL.

This clonotype was found many times. The chain recombines TRBV6-1 with TRBJ2-7, with no clear D. Germline CDR1 is MNHNS and CDR2 is SASEGT. Trimming removed 1 base from V and 1 base from J, with 8 bases in between. The CDR3 contains 14 residues. This chain's CDR3 is CASSEVVVSYEQYF. In DNA, the CDR3 is TGTGCCAGCAGTGAAGTGGTGGTATCCTACGAGCAGTACTTC.

This clonotype was counted many times. The rearrangement uses TRBV4-3 and TRBJ2-4; 8 bases are a match to TRBD2. The CDR3 is made up of 14 amino acids. Germline loops: CDR1 LGHNA, CDR2 YSLEER. V gave up 4 bases and J gave up 7 bases; unmatched junction bases: 6. The CDR3 sequence: CASSPERGTNIQYF. DNA of the CDR3: TGCGCCAGCAGCCCCGAGCGGGGGACGAACATTCAGTACTTC.

The sample holds many counts of this clonotype. The rearrangement joins TRBV14 to TRBJ2-5; D not certain. V lost 0 bases and J lost 7, with 15 bases in between. This CDR3 has 15 amino acids. CDR1 is SGHDN, CDR2 FVKESK, per germline. The CDR3 spells CASSQDSVRRMTQYF. Here the CDR3 DNA reads TGTGCCAGCAGCCAAGATTCGGTCAGGCGTATGACCCAGTACTTC. The whole variable domain, filled in from reference TRBV14 and TRBJ2-5, reads EAGVTQFPSHSVIEKGQTVTLRCDPISGHDNLYWYRRVMGKEIKFLLHFVKESKQDESGMPNNRFLAERTGGTYSTLKVQPAELEDSGVYFCASSQDSVRRMTQYFGPGTRLLVL.

This clonotype was detected only a few times. This chain connects TRBV24-1 to TRBJ2-3, with 8 positions matching TRBD1. V was clipped by 4 bases and J by 4 bases; unmatched bases: 18. The CDR3 covers 19 residues. The V gene's germline CDR1 is KGHDR and CDR2 SFDVKD. The CDR3, as DNA: TGTGCCACCAGTGACAGCGGACCGGGACAGGCGGTTGATCCAGATACGCAGTATTTT. It encodes CATSDSGPGQAVDPDTQYF.

This clonotype occurred many times. This chain links TRBV6-1 with TRBJ2-6; D perhaps matches TRBD1 (6 bases). Germline CDR1 reads MNHNS; CDR2 reads SASEGT. The CDR3 has 14 amino acids. The V and J ends lost 5 bases and 4 bases respectively, with 9 bases between them. The CDR3 is CASSTGPGANVLTF. The CDR3 nucleotides read TGTGCCAGCAGTACAGGGCCGGGGGCCAACGTCCTGACTTTC.

In its sample, this clonotype was seen many times. V gene TRBV5-8 combines with J gene TRBJ2-4; either TRBD1 or TRBD2 may fit D (5 bases each). The CDR3 runs 15 residues. Between the trimmed V and J ends, which lost 4 bases and 0 bases, there was a span of 11 bases. Germline loops: CDR1 SGHTS, CDR2 YDEGEE. The CDR3 protein is CASSRGDVAKNIQYF. CDR3 DNA: TGTGCCAGCAGCAGAGGGGACGTAGCCAAAAACATTCAGTACTTC.

There are many counts of this clonotype. The chain joins TRBV20-1 to TRBJ1-2; D gene unclear. CDR1 DFQATT and CDR2 SNEGSKA come from the germline V gene (reference sequence). This CDR3 is built from 11 residues. The V end was cut by 3 bases, the J end by 6 bases, with 8 bases between. Here the CDR3 reads CSASPGDGYTF. Here the CDR3 DNA reads TGCAGTGCTAGCCCCGGGGATGGCTACACCTTC.

This clonotype was detected a few times. V and J are TRBV6-2 or TRBV6-3 and TRBJ2-5; 8 positions match TRBD2. The V gene's germline CDR1 is MNHEY and CDR2 SVGEGT. Trimming at V came to 1 base and at J to 4 bases, leaving 5 bases not matched to a gene. This CDR3 is 15 amino acids long. Written as DNA, the CDR3 is TGTGCCAGCAGTTACTTGCGGGGGGCGGGAGAGACCCAGTACTTC. It encodes CASSYLRGAGETQYF.

The V call is TRBV24-1, the J call TRBJ2-5; 12 bases are shared with TRBD1. From germline, CDR1 is KGHDR and CDR2 SFDVKD. The CDR3 extends over 15 amino acids. Trimming removed 4 bases from V and 4 bases from J; junction bases left unmatched: 3. CDR3 bases: TGTGCCACCAGTGACCGGGACAGGGGGCCAGAGACCCAGTACTTC. It translates to CATSDRDRGPETQYF.

Many counts were recorded for this clonotype. The chain employs TRBV5-5 and TRBJ1-2; D remains unclear. The CDR3 is 14 residues long. Trimming shortened V by 1 base and J by 4 bases, and 11 bases separated the two germline ends. The germline CDR1 and CDR2 sequences are SGHKS and YYEKEE (reference sequence). The CDR3 bases are TGTGCCAGCAGCTTGTACGGGGAGTTCTATGGCTACACCTTC. It encodes CASSLYGEFYGYTF.

This clonotype was seen repeatedly, ten times or more. The chain carries TRBV29-1 and TRBJ1-2, with D possibly being TRBD1 (6 bases). With 5 bases removed from V and 4 bases from J, the gap between germline ends came to 11 bases. The CDR3 runs to 12 residues. The V gene's germline CDR1 is SQVTM and CDR2 ANQGSEA. The CDR3 protein is CSVPQGIYGYTF. In DNA, the CDR3 is TGCAGCGTTCCGCAGGGGATCTATGGCTACACCTTC.

This clonotype was seen ten or more times. CDR3 DNA sequence: TGCAGTGCTAGACCCCCCGGCCAGGGGAAAAAGGATGAGCAGTTCTTC. As protein: CSARPPGQGKKDEQFF. The rearrangement uses TRBV20-1 and TRBJ2-1, with D perhaps matching TRBD1 (6 bases). Per the germline V gene, CDR1 is DFQATT and CDR2 is SNEGSKA (reference sequence). Trimming took 2 bases from V and 8 from J, leaving 22 bases between them. This CDR3 region has 16 residues.

This clonotype was seen more than once but under ten times. The chain links TRBV13 to TRBJ2-6; possible D gene TRBD1, 6 bases. Germline V lookup: CDR1 PRHDT, CDR2 FYEKMQ (reference sequence). The V end was cut by 7 bases, the J end by 2 bases, with 12 bases between. The CDR3 contains 15 residues. The CDR3 reads CASTSQGPGANVLTF. The CDR3 DNA reads as TGTGCCAGCACCTCACAGGGACCTGGGGCCAACGTCCTGACTTTC.

This clonotype was recorded many times. The V call is TRBV7-9, the J call TRBJ2-2; D is ambiguous. Trimming removed 4 bases at V and 4 bases at J, with 19 bases between. The CDR3 has 17 amino acids. Germline CDR1 reads SEHNR; CDR2 reads FQNEAQ (reference sequence). CDR3 region: CASSSPLGEVGTGELFF. The CDR3 DNA sequence: TGTGCCAGCAGCTCACCCCTTGGAGAGGTCGGCACCGGGGAGCTGTTTTTT.

This clonotype was recorded a few times. The chain couples TRBV12-3 or TRBV12-4 to TRBJ1-2; D might be TRBD1 (5 bases). Trimming shortened V by 3 bases and J by 3 bases, and 17 bases separated the two germline ends. The CDR3 length is 16 residues. The CDR3 nucleotides are TGTGCCAGCAGTTTTAAGTCGGGCCCGGGACACTATGGCTACACCTTC. It codes for CASSFKSGPGHYGYTF.

The V call is TRBV6-5, the J call TRBJ2-1; D might be TRBD2 (6 bases). This CDR3 is built from 13 residues. CDR1 is MNHEY, CDR2 SVGAGI, per germline. The V gene lost 6 bases and the J gene lost 1 base, with 7 bases spanning the gap. As DNA, the CDR3 is TGTGCCAGCAGGGGACTTTCCTACAATGAGCAGTTCTTC. This gives the protein CASRGLSYNEQFF.

The chain combines TRBV3-1 with TRBJ2-7; 7 nucleotides line up with TRBD1. V trimming: 4 bases; J trimming: 2 bases; junction bases outside the gene matches: 5. The CDR3 sequence is 14 residues long. Germline V CDR1 and CDR2: LGHDT, YNNKEL (reference sequence). CDR3 sequence reads: CASSLGQDAYEQYF. DNA of the CDR3: TGTGCCAGCAGCCTCGGACAGGATGCCTACGAGCAGTACTTC.

This rearrangement joins TRBV5-4 to TRBJ2-1; 8 bases match TRBD2. V trimming: 0 bases; J trimming: 4 bases; junction bases outside the gene matches: 9. The CDR3 is 17 residues long. Per the germline V gene, CDR1 is SGHNT and CDR2 is YYREEE (reference sequence). The CDR3 DNA reads TGTGCCAGCAGCTTGGGCCCCGGGAGCGGGAGTTACAATGAGCAGTTCTTC. Translation gives CASSLGPGSGSYNEQFF.

This chain links TRBV7-2 with TRBJ1-1, with a tentative D call TRBD1 (5 bases). Trimming stripped 4 bases from V and 7 bases from J, with 13 bases between. The germline V gene encodes CDR1 SGHTA and CDR2 FQGNSA. This CDR3 spans 13 amino acids. This CDR3 reads CASSYDRGVEAFF. The CDR3 DNA follows: TGTGCCAGCAGCTACGACAGAGGGGTTGAAGCTTTCTTT.

This clonotype has at least ten counts. The chain carries TRBV29-1 and TRBJ2-7, with D hard to call. V shed 4 bases and J shed 0 bases, with 10 bases lying between them. Germline CDR1 SQVTM, CDR2 ANQGSEA. The CDR3 is 13 residues long. The CDR3 region is CSVVLQYSYEQYF. The CDR3 DNA follows: TGCAGCGTTGTTTTACAGTACTCCTACGAGCAGTACTTC.

This clonotype was picked up many times. The chain uses TRBV21-1 and TRBJ1-1; the table's D call, TRBD1, has no DNA check behind it. TRBV21-1 is classified as a pseudogene. CDR3 length: 16 residues. The CDR3 bases are TGTGCCAGCAGCAAGACAATACCACCGGGACAGGGGGGAGCTTTCTTT. It encodes CASSKTIPPGQGGAFF.

This clonotype was observed at least ten times. This chain connects TRBV3-1 to TRBJ2-1; 11 nucleotides line up with TRBD2. Per the germline V gene, CDR1 is LGHDT and CDR2 is YNNKEL (reference sequence). The CDR3 is 14 amino acids. V trimming: 8 bases; J trimming: 7 bases; junction bases outside the gene matches: 7. CDR3 protein: CASERLAGGNEQFF. The CDR3 bases are TGTGCCAGCGAGAGGCTAGCGGGAGGTAATGAGCAGTTCTTC.

The sample holds many counts of this clonotype. The genes are TRBV20-1 and TRBJ2-2; perhaps TRBD2 as D (7 bases). The CDR3 totals 15 residues. V gave up 5 bases and J gave up 4 bases, with 17 bases separating them. Germline CDR1 is DFQATT and CDR2 is SNEGSKA (reference sequence). CDR3 amino acids: CSAFPGGLGTGELFF. In DNA, the CDR3 is TGCAGTGCTTTCCCGGGGGGCTTAGGCACCGGGGAGCTGTTTTTT.